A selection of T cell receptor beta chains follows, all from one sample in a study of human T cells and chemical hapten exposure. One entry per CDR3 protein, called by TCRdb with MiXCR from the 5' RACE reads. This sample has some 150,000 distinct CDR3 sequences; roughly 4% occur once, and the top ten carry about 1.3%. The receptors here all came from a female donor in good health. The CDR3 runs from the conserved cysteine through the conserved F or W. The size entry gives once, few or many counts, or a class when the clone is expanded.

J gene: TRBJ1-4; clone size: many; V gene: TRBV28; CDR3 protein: CASEPGTGEEKLFF
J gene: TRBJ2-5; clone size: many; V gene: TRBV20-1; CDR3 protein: CSARPHIGGGRETQYF
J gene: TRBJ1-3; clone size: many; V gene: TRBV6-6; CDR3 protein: CASMGQGTQLGNTIYF
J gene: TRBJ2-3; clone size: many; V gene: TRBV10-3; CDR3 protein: CAIGTDPSTDTQYF
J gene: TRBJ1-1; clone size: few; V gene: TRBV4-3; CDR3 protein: CASSQGNEAFF
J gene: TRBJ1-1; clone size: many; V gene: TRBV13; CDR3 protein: CASSLTGAWKTEAFF
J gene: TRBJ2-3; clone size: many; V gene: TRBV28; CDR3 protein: CASRTLAGGTDTQYF
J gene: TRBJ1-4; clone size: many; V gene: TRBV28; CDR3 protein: CASSDTGSANEKLFF
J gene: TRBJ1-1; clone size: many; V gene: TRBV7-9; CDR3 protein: CASSPQVNTEAFF
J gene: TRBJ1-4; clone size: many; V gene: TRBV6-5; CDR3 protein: CASRRDPNEKLFF
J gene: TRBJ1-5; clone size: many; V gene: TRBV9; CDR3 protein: CASSPTGGPNQPQHF
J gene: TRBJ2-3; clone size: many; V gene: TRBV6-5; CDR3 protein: CASSYLAGQGTDTQYF
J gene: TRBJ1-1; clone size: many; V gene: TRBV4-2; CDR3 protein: CASSKRQGENTEAFF
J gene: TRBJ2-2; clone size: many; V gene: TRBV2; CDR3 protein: CASSERVLGGANTGELFF
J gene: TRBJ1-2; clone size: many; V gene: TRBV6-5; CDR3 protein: CASSYGRGYGYTF
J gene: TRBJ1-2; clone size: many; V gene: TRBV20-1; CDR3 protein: CSGPPGGHGYTF
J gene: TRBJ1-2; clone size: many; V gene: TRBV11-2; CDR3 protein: CASSRAGQVDGYTF
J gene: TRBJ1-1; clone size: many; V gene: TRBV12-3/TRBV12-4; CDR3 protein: CASSYYRGSDTEAFF
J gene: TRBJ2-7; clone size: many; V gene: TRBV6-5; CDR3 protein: CASSYRGAGMARSGQYF
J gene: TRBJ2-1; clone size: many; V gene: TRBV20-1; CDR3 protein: CSAGTLAGSSSYNEQFF
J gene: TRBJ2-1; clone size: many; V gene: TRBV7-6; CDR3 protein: CASSLEAWGEQFF
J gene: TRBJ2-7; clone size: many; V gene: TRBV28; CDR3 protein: CASSSGREASIPYEQYF
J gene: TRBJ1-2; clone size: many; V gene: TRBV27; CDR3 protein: CASSPRGFSYGYTF
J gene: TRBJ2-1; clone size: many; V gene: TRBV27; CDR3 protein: CASSLSPNGGPNEQFF
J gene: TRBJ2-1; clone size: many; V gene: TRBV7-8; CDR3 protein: CASSSLAGQGNGNEQFF
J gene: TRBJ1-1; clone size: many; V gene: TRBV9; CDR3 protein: CASSVARDYNTEAFF
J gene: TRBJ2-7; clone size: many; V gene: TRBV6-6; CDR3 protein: CASSWDTIYEQYF